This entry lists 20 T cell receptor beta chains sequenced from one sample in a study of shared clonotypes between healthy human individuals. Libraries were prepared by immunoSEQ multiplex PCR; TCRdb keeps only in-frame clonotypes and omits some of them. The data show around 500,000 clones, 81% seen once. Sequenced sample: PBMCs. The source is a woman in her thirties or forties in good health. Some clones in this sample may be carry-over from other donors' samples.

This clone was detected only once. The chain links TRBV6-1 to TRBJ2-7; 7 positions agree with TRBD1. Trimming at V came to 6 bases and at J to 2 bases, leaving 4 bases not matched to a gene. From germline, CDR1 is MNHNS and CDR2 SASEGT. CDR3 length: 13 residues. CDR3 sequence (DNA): TGTGCCAGCAGGGCGACAGGGACCTACGAGCAGTACTTC. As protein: CASRATGTYEQYF.

The CDR3 loop reads CASSIAPSSYEQYF. The CDR3 DNA follows: TGTGCCAGCAGCATAGCGCCTAGCTCCTACGAGCAGTACTTC. V and J are TRBV9 and TRBJ2-7, with a tentative D call TRBD2 (5 bases). The V and J ends lost 4 bases and 0 bases respectively, with 11 bases between them. CDR3 length: 14 amino acids. CDR1 SGDLS and CDR2 YYNGEE come from the germline V gene. The entire variable domain, with the rest obtained from reference TRBV9 and TRBJ2-7, is as follows: DSGVTQTPKHLITATGQRVTLRCSPRSGDLSVYWYQQSLDQGLQFLIQYYNGEERAKGNILERFSAQQFPDLHSELNLSSLELGDSALYFCASSIAPSSYEQYFGPGTRLTVT.

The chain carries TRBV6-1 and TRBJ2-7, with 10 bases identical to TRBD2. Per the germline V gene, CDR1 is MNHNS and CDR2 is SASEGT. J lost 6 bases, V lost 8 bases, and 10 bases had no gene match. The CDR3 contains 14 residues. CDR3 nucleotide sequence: TGTGCCAGCGGATCCACTAGCGGGATAGTCGAGCAGTACTTC. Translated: CASGSTSGIVEQYF.

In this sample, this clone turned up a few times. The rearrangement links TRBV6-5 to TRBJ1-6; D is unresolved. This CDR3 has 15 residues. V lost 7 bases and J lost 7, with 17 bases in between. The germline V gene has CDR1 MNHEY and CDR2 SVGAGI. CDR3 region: CASTPSGPGNSPLHF. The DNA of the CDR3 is TGTGCCAGCACCCCCTCCGGCCCAGGCAATTCACCCCTCCACTTT.

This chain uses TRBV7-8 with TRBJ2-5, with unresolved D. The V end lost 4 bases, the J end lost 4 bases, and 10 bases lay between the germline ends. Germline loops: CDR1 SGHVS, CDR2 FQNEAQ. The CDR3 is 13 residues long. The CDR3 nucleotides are TGTGCCAGCAGCTACGGCCTGGCAGAGACCCAGTACTTC. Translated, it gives CASSYGLAETQYF.

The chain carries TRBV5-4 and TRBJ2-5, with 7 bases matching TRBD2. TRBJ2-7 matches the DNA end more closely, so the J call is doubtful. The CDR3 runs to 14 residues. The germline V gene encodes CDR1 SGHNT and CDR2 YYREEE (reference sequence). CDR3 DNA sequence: TGTGCCAGCAGCTCAGCGGGAAAGTCCTACGAGCAGTACTTC. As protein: CASSSAGKSYEQYF.

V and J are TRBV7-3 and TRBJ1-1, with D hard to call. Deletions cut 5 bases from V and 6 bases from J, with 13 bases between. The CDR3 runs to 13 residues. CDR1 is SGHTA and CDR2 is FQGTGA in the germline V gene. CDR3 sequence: CASSQSGGPEAFF. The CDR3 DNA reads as TGTGCCAGCAGCCAATCCGGTGGGCCTGAAGCTTTCTTT.

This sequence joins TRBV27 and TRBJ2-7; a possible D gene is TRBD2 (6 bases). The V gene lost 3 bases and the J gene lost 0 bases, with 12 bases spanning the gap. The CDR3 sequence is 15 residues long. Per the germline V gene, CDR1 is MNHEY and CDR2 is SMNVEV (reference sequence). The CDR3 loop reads CASSLDYRSSYEQYF. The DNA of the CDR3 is TGTGCCAGCAGTTTGGACTACCGTAGCTCCTACGAGCAGTACTTC.

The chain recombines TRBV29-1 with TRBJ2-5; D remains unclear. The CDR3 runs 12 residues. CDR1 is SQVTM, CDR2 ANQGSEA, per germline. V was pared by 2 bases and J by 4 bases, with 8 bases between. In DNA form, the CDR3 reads TGCAGCGTTGAATTAGCTTTAGAGACCCAGTACTTC. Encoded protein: CSVELALETQYF.

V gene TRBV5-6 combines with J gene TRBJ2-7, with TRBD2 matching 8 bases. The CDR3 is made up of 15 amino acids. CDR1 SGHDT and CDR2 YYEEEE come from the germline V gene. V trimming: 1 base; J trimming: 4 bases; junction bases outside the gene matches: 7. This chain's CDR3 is CASSLSQASGYEQYF. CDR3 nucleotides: TGTGCCAGCAGCTTGTCTCAGGCTAGCGGGTACGAGCAGTACTTC.

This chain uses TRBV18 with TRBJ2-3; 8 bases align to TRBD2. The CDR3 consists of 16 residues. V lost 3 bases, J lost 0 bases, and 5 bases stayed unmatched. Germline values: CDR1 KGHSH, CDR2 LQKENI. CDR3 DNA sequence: TGTGCCAGCTCACCTTCACTAGCGGCTAGCACAGATACGCAGTATTTT. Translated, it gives CASSPSLAASTDTQYF.

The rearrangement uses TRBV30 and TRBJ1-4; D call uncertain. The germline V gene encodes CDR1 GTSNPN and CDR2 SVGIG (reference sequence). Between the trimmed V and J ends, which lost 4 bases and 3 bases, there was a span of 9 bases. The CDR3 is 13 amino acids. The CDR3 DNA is TGTGCCTGGAACAGCTCCCCTAATGAAAAACTGTTTTTT. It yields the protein CAWNSSPNEKLFF.

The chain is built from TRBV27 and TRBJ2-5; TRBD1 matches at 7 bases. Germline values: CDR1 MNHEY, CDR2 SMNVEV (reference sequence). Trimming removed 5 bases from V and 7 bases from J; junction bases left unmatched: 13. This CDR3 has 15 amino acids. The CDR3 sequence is CASSPIDRDYGTQYF. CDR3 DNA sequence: TGTGCCAGCAGTCCGATCGACAGGGATTACGGGACCCAGTACTTC.

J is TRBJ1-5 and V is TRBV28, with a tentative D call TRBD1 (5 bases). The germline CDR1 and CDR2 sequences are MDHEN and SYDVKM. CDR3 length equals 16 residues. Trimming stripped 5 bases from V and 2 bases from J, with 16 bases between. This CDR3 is CASSPAGRMGNQPQHF. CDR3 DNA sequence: TGTGCCAGCAGTCCAGCGGGGCGTATGGGCAATCAGCCCCAGCATTTT.

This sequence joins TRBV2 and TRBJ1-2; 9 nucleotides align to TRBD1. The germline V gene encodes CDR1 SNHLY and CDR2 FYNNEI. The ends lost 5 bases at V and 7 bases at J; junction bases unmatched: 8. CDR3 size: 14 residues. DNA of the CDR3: TGTGCCAGCAGTACCGACAGGGGGGTTTTTGGCTACACCTTC. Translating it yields CASSTDRGVFGYTF.

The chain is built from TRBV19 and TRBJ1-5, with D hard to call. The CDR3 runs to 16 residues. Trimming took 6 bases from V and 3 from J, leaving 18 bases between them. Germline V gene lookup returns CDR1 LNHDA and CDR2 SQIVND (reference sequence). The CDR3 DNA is TGTGCCAGTAGACCTACCCACGGGAGGATCAATCAGCCCCAGCATTTT. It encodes CASRPTHGRINQPQHF.

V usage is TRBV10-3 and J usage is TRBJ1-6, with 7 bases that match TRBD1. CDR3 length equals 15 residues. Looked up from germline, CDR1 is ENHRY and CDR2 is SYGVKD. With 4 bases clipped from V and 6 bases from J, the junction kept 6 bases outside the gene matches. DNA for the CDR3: TGTGCCATCAGTGCGGCCCCAGGGGGTAATTCACCCCTCCACTTT. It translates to CAISAAPGGNSPLHF.

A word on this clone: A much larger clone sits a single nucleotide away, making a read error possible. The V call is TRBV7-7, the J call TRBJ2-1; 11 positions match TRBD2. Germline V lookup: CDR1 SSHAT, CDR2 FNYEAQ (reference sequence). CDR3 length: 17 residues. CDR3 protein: CTSSLEVAGGPVGEQFF. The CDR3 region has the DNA TGTACTAGCAGCTTAGAAGTAGCGGGAGGGCCGGTGGGTGAGCAGTTCTTC.

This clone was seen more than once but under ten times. CDR3 DNA: TGTGCCAGCAGTAAACCGGGACAGGGGAGGGCTGGCTACACCTTC. Encoded protein: CASSKPGQGRAGYTF. The chain carries TRBV28 and TRBJ1-2; 10 bases align to TRBD1. V lost 5 bases and J lost 7; bases outside the gene matches: 10. Germline CDR1 reads MDHEN; CDR2 reads SYDVKM. This CDR3 has 15 residues.

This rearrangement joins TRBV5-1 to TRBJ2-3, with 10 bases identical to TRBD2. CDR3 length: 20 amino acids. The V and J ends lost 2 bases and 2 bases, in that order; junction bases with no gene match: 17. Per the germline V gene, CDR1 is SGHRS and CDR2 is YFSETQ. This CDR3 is CASSLTASGSGIRATDTQYF. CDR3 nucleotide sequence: TGCGCCAGCAGCTTAACGGCTAGCGGGAGCGGGATACGAGCCACAGATACGCAGTATTTT.